This T cell receptor beta chain was captured in a study of CXCR3-negative and CXCR3-positive naive CD8 T cells. UMI-labeled TRB cDNA libraries were prepared by 5' RACE. Reprocessing the 5' RACE reads, TCRdb reports a single entry for every CDR3 protein and omits DNA. The sample's table shows around 81,000 distinct CDR3 sequences. The receptor was derived from a human donor in good health. Some clones in this sample may be carry-over from other donors' samples. Sample: naive CXCR3- CD8+ T cells from blood. Subset: CD45RO-CCR7+CD27+CD95- naive CD8+ T cells lacking CXCR3 (TNR3-).

CDR3 sequence reads: CASSPPGTEQYF. The V and J genes are TRBV6-2 or TRBV6-3 and TRBJ2-7; TCRdb names TRBD1, which stays unverified in the absence of DNA. Germline-derived CDR1 and CDR2 are MNHEY and SVGEGT. The CDR3 runs 12 residues.